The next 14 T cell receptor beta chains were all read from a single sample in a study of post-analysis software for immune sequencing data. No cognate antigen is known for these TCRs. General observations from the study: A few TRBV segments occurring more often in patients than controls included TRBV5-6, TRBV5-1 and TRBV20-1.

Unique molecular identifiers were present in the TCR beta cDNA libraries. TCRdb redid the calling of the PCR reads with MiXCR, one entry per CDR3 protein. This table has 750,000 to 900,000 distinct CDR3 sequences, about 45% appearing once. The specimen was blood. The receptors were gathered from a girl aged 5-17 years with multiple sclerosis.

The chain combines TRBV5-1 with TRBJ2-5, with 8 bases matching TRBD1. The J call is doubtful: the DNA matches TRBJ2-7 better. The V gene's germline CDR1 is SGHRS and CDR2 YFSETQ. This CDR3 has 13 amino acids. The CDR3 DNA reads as TGCGCCAGCCGCTCGCAGGGGGCCCGCGAGCAGTACTTC. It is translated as CASRSQGAREQYF.

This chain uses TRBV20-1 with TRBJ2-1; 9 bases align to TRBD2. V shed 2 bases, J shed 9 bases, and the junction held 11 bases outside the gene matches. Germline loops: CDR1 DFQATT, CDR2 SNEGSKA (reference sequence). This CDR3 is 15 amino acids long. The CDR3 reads CSARRGSGSVGEQFF. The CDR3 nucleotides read TGCAGTGCTAGACGAGGTAGCGGGAGCGTCGGTGAGCAGTTCTTC.

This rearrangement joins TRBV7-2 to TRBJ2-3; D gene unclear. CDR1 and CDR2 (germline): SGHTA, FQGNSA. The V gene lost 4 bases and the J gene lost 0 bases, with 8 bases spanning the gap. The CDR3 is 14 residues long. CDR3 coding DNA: TGTGCCAGCAGCTCCTCAGAAAGCACAGATACGCAGTATTTT. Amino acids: CASSSSESTDTQYF. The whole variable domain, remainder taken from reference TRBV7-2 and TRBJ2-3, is GAGVSQSPSNKVTEKGKDVELRCDPISGHTALYWYRQSLGQGLEFLIYFQGNSAPDKSGLPSDRFSAERTGGSVSTLTIQRTQQEDSAVYLCASSSSESTDTQYFGPGTRLTVL.

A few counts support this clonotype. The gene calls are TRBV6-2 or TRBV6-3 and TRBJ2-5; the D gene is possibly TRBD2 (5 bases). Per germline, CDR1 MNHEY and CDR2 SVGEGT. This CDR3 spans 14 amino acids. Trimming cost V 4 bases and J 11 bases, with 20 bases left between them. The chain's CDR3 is CASSLTADAREQYF. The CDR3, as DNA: TGTGCCAGCAGTTTAACCGCAGATGCTAGGGAGCAGTACTTC.

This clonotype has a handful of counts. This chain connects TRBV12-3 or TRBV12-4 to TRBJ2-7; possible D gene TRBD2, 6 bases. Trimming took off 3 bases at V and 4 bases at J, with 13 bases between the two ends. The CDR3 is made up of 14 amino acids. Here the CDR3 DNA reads TGTGCCAGCAGTTTCTCGGGGGAGAAGTACGAGCAGTACTTC. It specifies CASSFSGEKYEQYF.

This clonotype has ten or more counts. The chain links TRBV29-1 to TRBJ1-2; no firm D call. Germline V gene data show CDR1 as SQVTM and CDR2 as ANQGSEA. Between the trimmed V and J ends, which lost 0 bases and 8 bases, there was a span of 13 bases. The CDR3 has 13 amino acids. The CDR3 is CSVEDSPGWGYTF. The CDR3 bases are TGCAGCGTTGAAGACAGCCCCGGATGGGGCTACACCTTC. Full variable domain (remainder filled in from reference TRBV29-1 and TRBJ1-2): SAVISQKPSRDICQRGTSLTIQCQVDSQVTMMFWYRQQPGQSLTLIATANQGSEATYESGFVIDKFPISRPNLTFSTLTVSNMSPEDSSIYLCSVEDSPGWGYTFGSGTRLTVV.

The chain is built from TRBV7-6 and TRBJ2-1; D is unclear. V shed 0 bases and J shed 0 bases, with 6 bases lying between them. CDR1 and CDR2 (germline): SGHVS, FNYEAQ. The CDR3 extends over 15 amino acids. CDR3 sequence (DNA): TGTGCCAGCAGCTTAGCGGTATTCTCCTACAATGAGCAGTTCTTC. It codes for CASSLAVFSYNEQFF.

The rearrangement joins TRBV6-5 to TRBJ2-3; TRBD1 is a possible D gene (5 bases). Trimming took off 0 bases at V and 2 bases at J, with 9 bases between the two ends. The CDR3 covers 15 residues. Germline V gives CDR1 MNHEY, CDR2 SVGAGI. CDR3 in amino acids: CASSYSGVPTDTQYF. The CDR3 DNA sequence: TGTGCCAGCAGTTACTCAGGGGTCCCCACAGATACGCAGTATTTT.

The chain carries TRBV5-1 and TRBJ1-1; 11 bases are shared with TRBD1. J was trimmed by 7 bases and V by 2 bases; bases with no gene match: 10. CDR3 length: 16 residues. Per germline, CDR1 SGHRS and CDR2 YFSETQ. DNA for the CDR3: TGCGCCAGCAGCTTAATACCGGGACAGGGGGTTGATGAAGCTTTCTTT. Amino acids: CASSLIPGQGVDEAFF.

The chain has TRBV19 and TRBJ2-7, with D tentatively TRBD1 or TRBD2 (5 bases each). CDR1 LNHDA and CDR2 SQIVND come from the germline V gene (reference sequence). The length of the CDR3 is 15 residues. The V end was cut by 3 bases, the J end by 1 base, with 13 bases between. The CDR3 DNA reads TGTGCCAGTAGTATTGGGGGAGCAGGGTCCTACGAGCAGTACTTC. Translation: CASSIGGAGSYEQYF.

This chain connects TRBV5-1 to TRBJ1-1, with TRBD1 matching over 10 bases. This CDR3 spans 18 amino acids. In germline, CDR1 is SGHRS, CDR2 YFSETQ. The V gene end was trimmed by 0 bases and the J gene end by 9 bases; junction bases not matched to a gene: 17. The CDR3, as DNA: TGCGCCAGCAGCTTGGCGGGGGGGACAGGGGCTCCATCAAGGAAAGCTTTCTTT. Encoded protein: CASSLAGGTGAPSRKAFF.

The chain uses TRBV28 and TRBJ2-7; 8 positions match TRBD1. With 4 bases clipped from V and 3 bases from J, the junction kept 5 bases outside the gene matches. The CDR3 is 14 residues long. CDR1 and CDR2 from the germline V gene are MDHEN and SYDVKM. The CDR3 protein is CASSWTGIDYEQYF. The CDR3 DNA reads TGTGCCAGCAGTTGGACAGGGATCGACTACGAGCAGTACTTC.

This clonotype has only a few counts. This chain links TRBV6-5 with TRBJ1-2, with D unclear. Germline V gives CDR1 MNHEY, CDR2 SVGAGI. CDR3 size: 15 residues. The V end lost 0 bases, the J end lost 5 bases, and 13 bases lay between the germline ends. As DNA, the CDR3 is TGTGCCAGCAGTTACTCCGAGCGGGCAGCATATGGCTACACCTTC. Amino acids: CASSYSERAAYGYTF.

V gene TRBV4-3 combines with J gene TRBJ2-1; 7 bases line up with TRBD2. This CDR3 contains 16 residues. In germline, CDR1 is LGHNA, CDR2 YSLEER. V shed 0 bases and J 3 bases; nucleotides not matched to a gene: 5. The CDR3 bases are TGCGCCAGCAGCCAAGATCCGGCTAGCGGCTACAATGAGCAGTTCTTC. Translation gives CASSQDPASGYNEQFF.